This T cell receptor beta chain was obtained from a study of blood T cells in healthy people across ages. For the study at large: T cells yielded about one barcoded beta molecule per two cells through template switching.

Overall study results and limits: Long-lived donors carried more naive CD4+ cells and greater diversity than aged donors. Researchers deemed the diversity estimates from one million T cells underestimates.

This clonotype was detected only a few times. Its matching antigen is unknown. The V and J ends lost 5 bases and 6 bases respectively, with 19 bases between them. Germline CDR1 and CDR2: SGHRS and YFSETQ. This CDR3 is built from 15 residues. A J-beta primer mix and a sample-barcoded 5' primer were used in a second PCR of about 7 to 12 cycles. Every individual sample yielded 2.5 million or more paired-end reads (each containing CDR3). TCRdb used MiXCR to reprocess the 5' RACE reads, holding one entry per CDR3 protein. The profile covers about a million distinct CDR3 sequences, with roughly 51% appearing a single time and about a fifth taken by the ten largest.

The V and J genes are TRBV5-1 and TRBJ2-3, with TRBD2 as a possible D gene (6 bases). The receptor's source is a woman aged 55 to 70 in good health. Source material: blood. CDR3 in amino acids: CASSRGLGARDTQYF. The CDR3 nucleotides are TGCGCCAGCAGTCGGGGACTTGGGGCGAGGGATACGCAGTATTTT.